A single T cell receptor beta chain is shown here with its context. Antigen: not known. A sample-barcoded 5' primer and a J-beta primer mix were used in a second PCR of roughly 6 to 11 cycles. Unique molecular identifiers of 12 random nucleotides labeled each cDNA. Using its own MiXCR run on the 5' RACE reads, TCRdb lists one record per CDR3 protein. This sample yields 1.5 million to 2 million distinct CDR3 sequences, of which around half are seen a single time; about 2.1% belongs to the top ten. The sample originates from a study of blood T cells in healthy people across ages. Trimming pared 5 bases from V and 4 bases from J, leaving 20 bases between. Germline V gene data show CDR1 as SGHTA and CDR2 as FQGNSA. This CDR3 is built from 16 residues. Study outcomes and limitations: Older age went with lower TCR beta diversity per million T cells, in a roughly linear way.

The sample taken for sequencing was blood. V usage is TRBV7-2 and J usage is TRBJ2-5, with D possibly being TRBD2 (6 bases). The sequence derives from a woman in her thirties or forties in good health. As DNA, the CDR3 is TGTGCCAGCAGCCGCCGGGACGGAGGGGCCAGAGAGACCCAGTACTTC. Its protein product is CASSRRDGGARETQYF.